This T cell receptor beta chain is drawn from a study of T cell repertoires in cytomegalovirus infection. Germline CDR1 SEHNR, CDR2 FQNEAQ (reference sequence). The CDR3 is made up of 12 amino acids. V lost 5 bases to trimming and J lost 6 bases, with 10 bases between them. MiXCR, run by TCRdb on the reads, gives a single entry per CDR3 protein. Altogether more than 85,000 distinct CDR3 sequences are present, under 25% being singletons, with the ten largest covering about 39%. Source material: CD8+ T cells from PBMCs. This receptor was obtained from a human donor in good health (CMV status not recorded). Some clones in this sample may be carry-over from other donors' samples. J is TRBJ1-1 and V is TRBV7-9; maybe TRBD1 (6 bases). This chain's CDR3 is CASSPGTPEAFF. The CDR3 nucleotides are TGTGCCAGCAGCCCCGGGACACCTGAAGCTTTCTTT.